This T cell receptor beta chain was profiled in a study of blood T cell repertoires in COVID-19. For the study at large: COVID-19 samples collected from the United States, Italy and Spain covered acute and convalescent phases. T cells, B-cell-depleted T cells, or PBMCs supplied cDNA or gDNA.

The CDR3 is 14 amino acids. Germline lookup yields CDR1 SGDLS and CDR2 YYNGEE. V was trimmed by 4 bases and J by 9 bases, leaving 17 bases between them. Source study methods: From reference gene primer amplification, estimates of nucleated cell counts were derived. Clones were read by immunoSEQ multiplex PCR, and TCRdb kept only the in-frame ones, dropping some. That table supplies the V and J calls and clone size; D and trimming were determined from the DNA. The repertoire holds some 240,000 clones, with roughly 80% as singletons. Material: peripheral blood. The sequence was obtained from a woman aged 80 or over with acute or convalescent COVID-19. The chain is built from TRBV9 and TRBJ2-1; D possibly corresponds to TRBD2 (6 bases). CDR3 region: CASSLGRTMGEQFF. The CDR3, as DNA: TGTGCCAGCAGCCTCGGGCGGACTATGGGTGAGCAGTTCTTC.